Sequencing of this T cell receptor (beta chain) was carried out in a study of T cells after yellow fever vaccination. The CDR3 extends over 14 amino acids. The trim removed 4 bases at V and 5 bases at J, leaving 5 bases unmatched. Germline-derived CDR1 and CDR2 are SGHTA and FQGNSA. TCRdb analysed the 5' RACE reads with MiXCR anew, one entry per CDR3 protein. The table includes about 630,000 distinct CDR3 sequences, over 9% detected once. Source: PBMCs, taken on the day of the yellow fever booster vaccination. The source of this sequence is a man aged 25 to 40 who received the YFV17D yellow fever vaccine. V gene TRBV7-2 combines with J gene TRBJ1-2; 9 positions agree with TRBD1. Here the CDR3 reads CASSSGTGLYGYTF. The DNA of the CDR3 is TGTGCCAGCAGCTCCGGGACAGGGCTTTATGGCTACACCTTC.